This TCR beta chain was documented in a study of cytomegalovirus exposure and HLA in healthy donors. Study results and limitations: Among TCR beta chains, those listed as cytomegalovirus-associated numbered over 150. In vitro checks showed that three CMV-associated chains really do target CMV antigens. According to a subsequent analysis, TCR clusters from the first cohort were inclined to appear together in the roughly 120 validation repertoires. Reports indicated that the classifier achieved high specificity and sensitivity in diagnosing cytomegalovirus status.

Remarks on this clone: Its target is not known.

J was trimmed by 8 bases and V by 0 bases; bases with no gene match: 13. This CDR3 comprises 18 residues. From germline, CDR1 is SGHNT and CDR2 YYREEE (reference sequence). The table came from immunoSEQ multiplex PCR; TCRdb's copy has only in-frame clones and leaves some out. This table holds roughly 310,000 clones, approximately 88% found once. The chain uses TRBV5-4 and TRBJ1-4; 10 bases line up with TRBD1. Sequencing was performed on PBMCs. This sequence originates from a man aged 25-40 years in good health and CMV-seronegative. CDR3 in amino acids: CASSLVRDWGTGEEKLFF. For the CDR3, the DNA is TGTGCCAGCAGCTTGGTTAGAGATTGGGGGACAGGGGAGGAAAAACTGTTTTTT.